Presented here are 10 T cell receptor beta chains from one specimen sequenced in a study of Graves' ophthalmopathy and Graves' hyperthyroidism. From RNA, the CDR3 regions of TCR beta chains were amplified and sequenced. RT-PCR was first run with HTBI primers, then multiplex PCR in a second round. TCRdb reanalysed the multiplex PCR reads using MiXCR and keeps one entry per CDR3 protein. Of a few hundred thousand distinct CDR3 sequences listed, under 40% were seen once; the top ten hold about 4.2%. Specimen: peripheral blood or thyroid tissue (not recorded which). All receptors derive from an adult man with Graves' hyperthyroidism.

The chain has TRBV27 and TRBJ2-7, with a possible D match to TRBD2 (6 bases). CDR1 is MNHEY and CDR2 is SMNVEV in the germline V gene (reference sequence). This CDR3 spans 17 amino acids. V was pared by 5 bases and J by 2 bases, with 22 bases between. CDR3 loop: CASSEIPGLGMTYEQYF. The CDR3 DNA is TGTGCCAGCAGTGAGATTCCGGGACTCGGAATGACCTACGAGCAGTACTTC.

In this sample, this clonotype turned up many times. The rearrangement links TRBV6-5 to TRBJ1-5, with D unclear. In germline, CDR1 is MNHEY, CDR2 SVGAGI. The CDR3 extends over 14 amino acids. V lost 4 bases, J lost 3 bases, and 10 bases lay in between. The CDR3 is CASSSDVTNQPQHF. The DNA for the CDR3 is TGTGCCAGCAGTTCGGACGTCACCAATCAGCCCCAGCATTTT.

This clonotype was detected many times. CDR3 nucleotides: TGCAGTGCTAGAGACGGGACGTCGGGGGGAGGGCAGTACTTC. Amino acid sequence: CSARDGTSGGGQYF. The chain carries TRBV20-1 and TRBJ2-7; TRBD2 agrees at 7 bases. With 0 bases clipped from V and 9 bases from J, the junction kept 11 bases outside the gene matches. Per germline, CDR1 DFQATT and CDR2 SNEGSKA (reference sequence). The CDR3 loop spans 14 amino acids.

The CDR3 nucleotides read TGTGCCAGCAGCTTCAGGTCCCTTGGTAGCAGGGGGGACTACGAGCAGTACTTC. Translation: CASSFRSLGSRGDYEQYF. This sequence joins TRBV7-9 and TRBJ2-7; possible D gene TRBD1, 7 bases. Between the trimmed V and J ends, which lost 3 bases and 3 bases, there was a span of 24 bases. Germline V CDR1 and CDR2: SEHNR, FQNEAQ (reference sequence). The length of the CDR3 is 18 residues.

As to this clonotype: A much larger clone lies one base from this, so it may be a read error. The genes are TRBV10-3 and TRBJ2-7, with D possibly being TRBD1 (5 bases). The CDR3 extends over 17 amino acids. Trimming left V 5 bases short and J 3 bases short, with 23 bases between. CDR1 is ENHRY, CDR2 SYGVKD, per germline. The chain's CDR3 is CAISRQGVGRALYEQYF. CDR3 nucleotides: TGTGCCATCAGTAGACAAGGGGTGGGCAGGGCCCTCTACGAGCAGTACTTC.

V gene TRBV15 combines with J gene TRBJ1-5; TRBD1 might be the D (5 bases). Germline V lookup: CDR1 LNHNV, CDR2 YYDKDF (reference sequence). The CDR3 covers 12 residues. V shed 7 bases and J shed 3 bases, with 7 bases lying between them. The CDR3: CATTGHNQPQHF. In nucleotides, the CDR3 is TGTGCCACCACAGGGCACAATCAGCCCCAGCATTTT.

The chain uses TRBV7-9 and TRBJ2-7, with a possible D match to TRBD2 (5 bases). V was cut by 5 bases and J by 7 bases, with 21 bases left in between. CDR1 and CDR2 from the germline V gene are SEHNR and FQNEAQ (reference sequence). The CDR3 is made up of 15 amino acids. DNA of the CDR3: TGTGCCAGCAGCGGCGATGTTGGAGGAGATTGGGAGCAGTACTTC. Translating gives CASSGDVGGDWEQYF.

This clonotype was observed at least ten times. This chain connects TRBV29-1 to TRBJ1-5; the D gene is possibly TRBD1 (5 bases). Trimming took 3 bases from V and 6 from J, leaving 12 bases between them. CDR1 and CDR2 (germline): SQVTM, ANQGSEA. The CDR3 spans 13 residues. This chain's CDR3 is CSVEVGPGQPQHF. As DNA, the CDR3 is TGCAGCGTTGAGGTGGGACCGGGTCAGCCCCAGCATTTT.

This clonotype turned up a few times. The rearrangement uses TRBV7-6 and TRBJ2-2; D may be TRBD2 (6 bases). V was clipped by 2 bases and J by 6 bases, with 10 bases between them. This CDR3 is 14 amino acids long. Germline V gives CDR1 SGHVS, CDR2 FNYEAQ. In DNA form, the CDR3 reads TGTGCCAGCAGCTTAAGTAGCGGTTCCGGGGAGCTGTTTTTT. It yields the protein CASSLSSGSGELFF.

J is TRBJ2-7 and V is TRBV7-9, with a weak D call TRBD2 (6 bases). This CDR3 is built from 13 residues. From germline, CDR1 is SEHNR and CDR2 FQNEAQ (reference sequence). V gave up 5 bases and J gave up 6 bases, with 14 bases separating them. The CDR3: CASSVVRGPEQYF. Here the CDR3 DNA reads TGTGCCAGCAGCGTTGTGCGGGGACCCGAGCAGTACTTC.